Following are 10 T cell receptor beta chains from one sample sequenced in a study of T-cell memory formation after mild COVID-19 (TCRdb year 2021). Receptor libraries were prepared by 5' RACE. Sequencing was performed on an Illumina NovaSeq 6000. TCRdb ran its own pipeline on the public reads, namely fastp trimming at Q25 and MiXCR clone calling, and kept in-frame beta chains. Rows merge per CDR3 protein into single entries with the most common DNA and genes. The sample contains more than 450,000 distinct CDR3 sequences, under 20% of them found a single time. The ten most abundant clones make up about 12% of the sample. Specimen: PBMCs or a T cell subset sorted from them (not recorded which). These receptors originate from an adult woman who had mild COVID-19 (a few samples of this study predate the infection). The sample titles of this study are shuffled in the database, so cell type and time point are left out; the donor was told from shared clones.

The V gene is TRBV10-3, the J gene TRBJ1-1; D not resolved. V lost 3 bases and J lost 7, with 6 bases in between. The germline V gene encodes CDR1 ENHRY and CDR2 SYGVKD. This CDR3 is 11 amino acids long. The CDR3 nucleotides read TGTGCCATCAGTGACGCGGATGAAGCTTTCTTT. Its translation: CAISDADEAFF.

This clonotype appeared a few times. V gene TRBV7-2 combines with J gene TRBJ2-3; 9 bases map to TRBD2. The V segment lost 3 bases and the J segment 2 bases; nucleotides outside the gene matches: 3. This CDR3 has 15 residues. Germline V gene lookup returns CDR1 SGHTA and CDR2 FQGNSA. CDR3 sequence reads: CASSFWTSVTDTQYF. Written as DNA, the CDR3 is TGTGCCAGCAGCTTTTGGACTAGCGTCACAGATACGCAGTATTTT.

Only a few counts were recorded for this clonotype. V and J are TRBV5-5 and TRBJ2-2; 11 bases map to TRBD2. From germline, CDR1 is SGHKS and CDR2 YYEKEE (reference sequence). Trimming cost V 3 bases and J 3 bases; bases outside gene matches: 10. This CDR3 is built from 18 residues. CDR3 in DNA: TGTGCCAGCAGCTCCGGGAGTAGCGGGGGGGGACACACCGGGGAGCTGTTTTTT. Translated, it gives CASSSGSSGGGHTGELFF.

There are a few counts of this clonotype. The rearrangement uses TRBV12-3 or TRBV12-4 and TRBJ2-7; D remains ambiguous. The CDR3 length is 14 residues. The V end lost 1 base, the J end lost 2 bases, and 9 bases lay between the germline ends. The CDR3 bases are TGTGCCAGCAGTTTAGAACGCTCCGCCTACGAGCAGTACTTC. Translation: CASSLERSAYEQYF.

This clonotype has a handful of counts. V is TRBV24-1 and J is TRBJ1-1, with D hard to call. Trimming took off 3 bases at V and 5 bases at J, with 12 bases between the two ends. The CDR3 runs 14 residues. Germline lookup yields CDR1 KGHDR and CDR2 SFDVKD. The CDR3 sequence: CATSDTVRGTEAFF. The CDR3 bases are TGTGCCACCAGTGATACCGTGAGAGGTACTGAAGCTTTCTTT.

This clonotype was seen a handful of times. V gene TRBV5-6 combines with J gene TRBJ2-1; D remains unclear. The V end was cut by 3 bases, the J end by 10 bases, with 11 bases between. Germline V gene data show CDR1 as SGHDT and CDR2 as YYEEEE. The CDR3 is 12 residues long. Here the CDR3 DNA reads TGTGCCAGCAGCTCCCCCTTTGGAGAGCAGTTCTTC. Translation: CASSSPFGEQFF. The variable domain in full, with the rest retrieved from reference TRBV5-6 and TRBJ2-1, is DAGVTQSPTHLIKTRGQQVTLRCSPKSGHDTVSWYQQALGQGPQFIFQYYEEEERQRGNFPDRFSGHQFPNYSSELNVNALLLGDSALYLCASSSPFGEQFFGPGTRLTVL.

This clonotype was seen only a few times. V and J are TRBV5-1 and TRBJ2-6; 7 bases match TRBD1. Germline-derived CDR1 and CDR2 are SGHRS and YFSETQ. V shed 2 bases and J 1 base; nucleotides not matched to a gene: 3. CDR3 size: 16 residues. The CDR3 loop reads CASSLGGASGANVLTF. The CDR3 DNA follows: TGCGCCAGCAGCTTAGGGGGCGCTTCTGGGGCCAACGTCCTGACTTTC. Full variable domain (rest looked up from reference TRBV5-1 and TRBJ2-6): KAGVTQTPRYLIKTRGQQVTLSCSPISGHRSVSWYQQTPGQGLQFLFEYFSETQRNKGNFPGRFSGRQFSNSRSEMNVSTLELGDSALYLCASSLGGASGANVLTFGAGSRLTVL.

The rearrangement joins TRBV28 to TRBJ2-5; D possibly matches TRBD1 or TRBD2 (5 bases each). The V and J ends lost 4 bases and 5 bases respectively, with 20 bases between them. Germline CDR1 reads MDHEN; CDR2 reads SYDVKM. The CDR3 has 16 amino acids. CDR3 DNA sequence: TGTGCCAGCAGTTGGGGGAGCGGACACGGGGCGGAGACCCAGTACTTC. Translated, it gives CASSWGSGHGAETQYF.

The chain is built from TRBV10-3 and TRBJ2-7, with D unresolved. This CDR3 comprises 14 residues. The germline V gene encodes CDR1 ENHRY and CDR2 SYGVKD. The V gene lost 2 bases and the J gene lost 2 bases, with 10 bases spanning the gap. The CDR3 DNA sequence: TGTGCCATCAGTGAGGTTCAGGCAACCTACGAGCAGTACTTC. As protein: CAISEVQATYEQYF.

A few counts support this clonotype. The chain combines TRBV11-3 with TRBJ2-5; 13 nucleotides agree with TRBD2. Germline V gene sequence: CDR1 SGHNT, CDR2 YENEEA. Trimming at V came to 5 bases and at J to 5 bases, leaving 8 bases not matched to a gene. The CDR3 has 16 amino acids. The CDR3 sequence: CASSPRTSGSVETQYF. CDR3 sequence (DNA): TGTGCCAGCAGCCCACGGACTAGCGGGAGTGTGGAGACCCAGTACTTC.